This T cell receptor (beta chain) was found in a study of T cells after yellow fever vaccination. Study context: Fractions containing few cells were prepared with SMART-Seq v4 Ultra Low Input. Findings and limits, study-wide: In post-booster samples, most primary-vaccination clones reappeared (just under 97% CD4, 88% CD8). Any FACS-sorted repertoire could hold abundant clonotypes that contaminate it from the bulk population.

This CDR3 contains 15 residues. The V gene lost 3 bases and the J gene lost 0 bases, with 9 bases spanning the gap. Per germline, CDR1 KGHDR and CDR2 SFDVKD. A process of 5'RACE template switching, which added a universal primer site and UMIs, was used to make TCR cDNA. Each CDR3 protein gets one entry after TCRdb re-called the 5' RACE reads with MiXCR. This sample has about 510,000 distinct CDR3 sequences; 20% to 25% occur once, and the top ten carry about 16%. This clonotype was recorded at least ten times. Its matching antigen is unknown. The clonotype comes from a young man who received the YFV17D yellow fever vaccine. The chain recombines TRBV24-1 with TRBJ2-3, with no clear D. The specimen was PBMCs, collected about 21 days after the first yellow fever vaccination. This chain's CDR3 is CATSDATDSTDTQYF. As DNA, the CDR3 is TGTGCCACCAGTGATGCAACGGACAGCACAGATACGCAGTATTTT.